This TCR beta chain originates from a study of response to subunit inactivated influenza vaccine. General study points: The authors suggested that every seasonal influenza vaccination recruits few new T cells.

This clonotype was seen a handful of times. Its antigen remains unknown. TCRdb re-called the RT-PCR reads through MiXCR, storing one row per CDR3 protein. The sample contains 500,000 to 700,000 distinct CDR3 sequences, under 25% of which appear only once. CDR3 length equals 14 residues. Germline V gives CDR1 DFQATT, CDR2 SNEGSKA (reference sequence). The trim removed 5 bases at V and 4 bases at J, leaving 5 bases unmatched. This sample also belongs to another study, concerning T cells expressing NK-cell markers. That report notes: A 5'RACE template switching approach incorporating UMIs was used to make TCR beta cDNA. Several of the experiments relied on an anti-gamma-delta TCR antibody so that only alpha-beta TCR T cells were sorted. The dominant NKG2C+ clonotypes represented roughly 1.0-7.5% of CD8+ T cells in six donors.

The chain employs TRBV20-1 and TRBJ2-2; 9 bases match TRBD2. The sequencing used CD4+ T cells sorted from PBMCs, collected about 13 days after vaccination. This clonotype originated in a man between 50 and 59 years old who received an inactivated influenza vaccine. CDR3 residues: CSAVSGGSTGELFF. CDR3 bases: TGCAGTGCTGTTAGCGGGGGCTCCACCGGGGAGCTGTTTTTT.